The rows below give T cell receptor beta chains drawn from one sample of a study of control samples from healthy donors and cancer patients. TCRdb's table, derived via immunoSEQ multiplex PCR, lists solely in-frame clones and lacks some. The data show roughly 120,000 clones, about 89% seen once. Sequenced material: blood. These receptors were taken from a man aged 45-65 years in good health. CDR3s include the opening cysteine and the closing phenylalanine or tryptophan. A D gene is named only where the DNA matches it firmly. Where a row states a size, it is once, few, many or the class of an expanded clone; other rows omit it.

CDR3nt | CDR3aa | d_gene | abundance | j_gene | v_gene
TGTGCCAGCAGCTTGCAAGCAGGGGAATCTGAGACCCAGTACTTC | CASSLQAGESETQYF | NA | NA | TRBJ2-5 | TRBV7-2
TGTGCCAGCAGCGTATCCAAACAGGGGTACTATGGCTACACCTTC | CASSVSKQGYYGYTF | TRBD1 | once | TRBJ1-2 | TRBV9
TGTGCCAGCCAGCGGCGGGAGGGGGAGACCCAGTACTTC | CASQRREGETQYF | NA | NA | TRBJ2-5 | TRBV21-1
TGTGCCAGCAGCATATGGGACAGGAACACTGAAGCTTTCTTT | CASSIWDRNTEAFF | TRBD1 | NA | TRBJ1-1 | TRBV5-6
TGTGCCAGCAGCCAAGCCGTGACAGTTAATGAAAAACTGTTTTTT | CASSQAVTVNEKLFF | NA | NA | TRBJ1-4 | TRBV3-1/TRBV3-2
TGTGCCAGCAGTGAAGCAAACCTCAGGGGGGCGAACACTGAAGCTTTCTTT | CASSEANLRGANTEAFF | TRBD1 | NA | TRBJ1-1 | TRBV6-1
TGTGCCAGCAGTGACGAGGTATTCACAGATACGCAGTATTTT | CASSDEVFTDTQYF | NA | NA | TRBJ2-3 | TRBV6-4
TGTGCCTGGAGTGTACTCCCTTGGACAGGGGGCGCGTATGGCTACACCTTC | CAWSVLPWTGGAYGYTF | TRBD1 | NA | TRBJ1-2 | TRBV30
TGTGCCAGCAGCCGCCCCCCCTACGAGCAGTACTTC | CASSRPPYEQYF | NA | NA | TRBJ2-7 | TRBV6-2/TRBV6-3
TGTGCCAGCAGTACGGACAATCAAGAGACCCAGTACTTC | CASSTDNQETQYF | NA | once | TRBJ2-5 | TRBV6-2/TRBV6-3
TGCAGCGTTGCTCCTCCGGGACGGCATACTGAAGCTTTCTTT | CSVAPPGRHTEAFF | NA | once | TRBJ1-1 | TRBV29-1
TGTGCCAGCAGCCCCCTCCTGGGGGTATCCTACAATGAGCAGTTCTTC | CASSPLLGVSYNEQFF | NA | once | TRBJ2-1 | TRBV4-2
TGCAGCGTGGTACGGACAGGGGATGAAAAACTGTTTTTT | CSVVRTGDEKLFF | TRBD1 | NA | TRBJ1-4 | TRBV29-1
TGCAGCGTTGAAGATGGAGAGGAGGACACTGAAGCTTTCTTT | CSVEDGEEDTEAFF | NA | NA | TRBJ1-1 | TRBV29-1
TGTGCCAGCAGTTTACAGACAGGGGGCGGAGACGAGCAGTACTTC | CASSLQTGGGDEQYF | TRBD1 | once | TRBJ2-7 | TRBV27
TGCGCCAGCGCCCCTCGAAGCGGGATGAGCTCCTACGAGCAGTACTTC | CASAPRSGMSSYEQYF | TRBD2 | NA | TRBJ2-7 | TRBV5-1
TGTGCCAGCAGCCGAACAGGGTCCGGCGAGACCCAGTACTTC | CASSRTGSGETQYF | NA | NA | TRBJ2-5 | TRBV11-3
TGCGCCAGCAGTGAACCTGACAGGGTGGCCACAGATACGCAGTATTTT | CASSEPDRVATDTQYF | TRBD1 | NA | TRBJ2-3 | TRBV10-2
TGTGCCAGCAGTCCCTCCCCCGGGGTCGTGAACACTGAAGCTTTCTTT | CASSPSPGVVNTEAFF | NA | NA | TRBJ1-1 | TRBV27
TGTGCCGGGACAGGGCCGTATGGCTACACCTTC | CAGTGPYGYTF | TRBD1 | NA | TRBJ1-2 | TRBV30
TGTGCCAGCAGTGAAGAAAGGGAGGGGACCTGGGGGGAGACCCAGTACTTC | CASSEEREGTWGETQYF | TRBD2 | once | TRBJ2-5 | TRBV6-1
TGTGCCAGCACCTCGGACAGGGGAGAAAAACTGTTTTTT | CASTSDRGEKLFF | TRBD1 | once | TRBJ1-4 | TRBV2
TGTGCCAGCACCGGGGACGGCCAAGAGACCCAGTACTTC | CASTGDGQETQYF | NA | NA | TRBJ2-5 | TRBV11-2
TGTGCCAGCAGCTTAGCTGAAGGTCCGGGAAACACCATATATTTT | CASSLAEGPGNTIYF | NA | NA | TRBJ1-3 | TRBV7-8
TGTGCCAGCAGGATAACAGGGACTGGGGCCAACGTCCTGACTTTC | CASRITGTGANVLTF | NA | NA | TRBJ2-6 | TRBV6-6
TGTGCCAGCAGCTTAGATCTAATGCTAGTCCTGAGCACAGATACGCAGTATTTT | CASSLDLMLVLSTDTQYF | NA | NA | TRBJ2-3 | TRBV11-2
TGTGCCAGCAGCTTACCACTTGGCAATTCACCCCTCCACTTT | CASSLPLGNSPLHF | NA | once | TRBJ1-6 | TRBV7-2
TGTGCCAGCAGTCCCAACGTCTATGGCTACACCTTC | CASSPNVYGYTF | NA | NA | TRBJ1-2 | TRBV12-3/TRBV12-4
TGTGCCTGGAGTGTGGGACTAGCGGGGGCCCACGAGCAGTACTTC | CAWSVGLAGAHEQYF | TRBD2 | NA | TRBJ2-7 | TRBV30
TGCGCCAGCAGCTGGGACAGGGGAACAGATACGCAGTATTTT | CASSWDRGTDTQYF | TRBD1 | NA | TRBJ2-3 | TRBV5-1
TGTGCCAGCAGTGAAATAATCGCTAACTATGGCTACACCTTC | CASSEIIANYGYTF | NA | NA | TRBJ1-2 | TRBV2
TGTGCCAGTATTATGGGTGGCGAGGAGGAAGCTTTCTTT | CASIMGGEEEAFF | NA | NA | TRBJ1-1 | TRBV19
TGCAGCGTTGCTAGGAACACTGAAGCTTTCTTT | CSVARNTEAFF | NA | NA | TRBJ1-1 | TRBV29-1
TGTGCCAGCAGCTTAGCGGTCGGATCCTACGAGCAGTACTTC | CASSLAVGSYEQYF | NA | NA | TRBJ2-7 | TRBV7-2
TGTGCCAGCAGCTCCCCCAGGGACACTGAAGCTTTCTTT | CASSSPRDTEAFF | NA | NA | TRBJ1-1 | TRBV11-2
TGTGCCAGCAGTGACAGGGCAGGGTTCTCACCAGATACGCAGTATTTT | CASSDRAGFSPDTQYF | NA | NA | TRBJ2-3 | TRBV6-4
TGTGCCAGCAGCCCGAGGACCGGGGAGCTGTTTTTT | CASSPRTGELFF | NA | NA | TRBJ2-2 | TRBV7-9
TGCGCCAGCCAGGGACCCGGGACAGGGGGAGAGACCCAGTACTTC | CASQGPGTGGETQYF | TRBD1 | NA | TRBJ2-5 | TRBV5-1
TGTGCGTGCCAGAAGGGGGTAGCTCTTGGCTACACCTTC | CACQKGVALGYTF | NA | once | TRBJ1-2 | TRBV2
TGTGCCAGTAGGGACGTGACGGGAAATCAGCCCCAGCATTTT | CASRDVTGNQPQHF | NA | NA | TRBJ1-5 | TRBV19
TGTGCCATCAGTGAATCCGGGGGGGGAAACACCATATATTTT | CAISESGGGNTIYF | NA | NA | TRBJ1-3 | TRBV10-3
TGTGCCAGCAGTTACTCGTGGCTACAAGAGACCCAGTACTTC | CASSYSWLQETQYF | NA | once | TRBJ2-5 | TRBV6-5
TGTGCCAGCAGCCAAGTTCGGGACATGGATGAAAAACTGTTTTTT | CASSQVRDMDEKLFF | NA | NA | TRBJ1-4 | TRBV14
TGTGCCAGCAGCCAAGAGAGTGACAGGGTGAATCAGCCCCAGCATTTT | CASSQESDRVNQPQHF | TRBD1 | NA | TRBJ1-5 | TRBV4-2
TGTGCCAGCAGCGTAGGGGGCAGGGCGAACTATGGCTACACCTTC | CASSVGGRANYGYTF | NA | NA | TRBJ1-2 | TRBV9
TGTGCCACCAGTGATTTAGGACGGTTGAACACCGGGGAGCTGTTTTTT | CATSDLGRLNTGELFF | NA | NA | TRBJ2-2 | TRBV24-1
TGTGCCAGCAGCTCCCCAAGGACAGGGCTTAGCACTGAAGCTTTCTTT | CASSSPRTGLSTEAFF | TRBD1 | NA | TRBJ1-1 | TRBV11-2
TGTGCCATCAGGAATGGGACTGGCGGCGAACGGCAGTACTTC | CAIRNGTGGERQYF | NA | NA | TRBJ2-7 | TRBV10-3
TGTGCCAGCAGCTTGGACCGGGACAGGGATGAAAAACTGTTTTTT | CASSLDRDRDEKLFF | TRBD1 | NA | TRBJ1-4 | TRBV13
TGTGCCAGCAGTGATGGGCACCAAGAGACCCAGTACTTC | CASSDGHQETQYF | NA | NA | TRBJ2-5 | TRBV6-1
TGTGCCAGCAGCTCGGGACTAGCGGGGTTCGGCGAGCAGTACTTC | CASSSGLAGFGEQYF | TRBD2 | NA | TRBJ2-7 | TRBV6-5
TGTGCCATCAGTAAACAGGGGATCAATGAAAAACTGTTTTTT | CAISKQGINEKLFF | TRBD1 | few | TRBJ1-4 | TRBV10-3
TGTGCCAGCAGCTTAGCAGGACAGGCCGCTAACTATGGCTACACCTTC | CASSLAGQAANYGYTF | TRBD1 | NA | TRBJ1-2 | TRBV7-2